Presented here are 32 T cell receptor beta chains from one specimen sequenced in a study of T cell responses to AZD1222 COVID-19 vaccine. Clones were sequenced by immunoSEQ multiplex PCR, and TCRdb holds only the in-frame ones, with some missing. The data contain 95,000 to 150,000 clones, around 94% of them seen just once; the ten biggest clones take up approximately 1.5%. Sample: peripheral blood, taken on day 0 of AZD1222 vaccination. Source of these receptors: an adult in good health.

The V and J genes are TRBV19 and TRBJ1-3, with 11 bases identical to TRBD1. Germline lookup yields CDR1 LNHDA and CDR2 SQIVND (reference sequence). This CDR3 spans 16 amino acids. V shed 6 bases, J shed 0 bases, and the junction held 4 bases outside the gene matches. In DNA, the CDR3 is TGTGCCAGTAGAGGGACAGGGGGATCCTCTGGAAACACCATATATTTT. Translation: CASRGTGGSSGNTIYF.

The rearrangement uses TRBV3-1 (or the pseudogene TRBV3-2) and TRBJ1-1; D ambiguous. Germline V gene data show CDR1 as LGHDT and CDR2 as YNNKEL (reference sequence). The CDR3 runs to 15 residues. Trimming removed 6 bases from V and 0 bases from J, with 14 bases in between. The CDR3 reads CASSPKDGLNTEAFF. CDR3 bases: TGTGCCAGCAGTCCCAAGGACGGATTGAACACTGAAGCTTTCTTT.

The chain couples TRBV30 to TRBJ2-3, with D hard to call. The V end lost 8 bases, the J end lost 2 bases, and 14 bases lay between the germline ends. This CDR3 spans 13 amino acids. Germline V gene sequence: CDR1 GTSNPN, CDR2 SVGIG (reference sequence). The CDR3 DNA reads TGTGCCCTAAACGTAATTTCCACAGATACGCAGTATTTT. Translating gives CALNVISTDTQYF.

The J gene is TRBJ1-2, the V gene TRBV5-1; TRBD1 matches at 8 bases. Germline assignment: CDR1 SGHRS and CDR2 YFSETQ. The CDR3 covers 13 residues. Trimming removed 4 bases from V and 5 bases from J; junction bases left unmatched: 4. The CDR3 DNA reads TGCGCCAGCAGCGTTGGGACAGGTTATGGCTACACCTTC. Its translation is CASSVGTGYGYTF.

The chain links TRBV4-1 to TRBJ2-1; D not certain. Deletions cut 0 bases from V and 0 bases from J, with 6 bases between. Germline lookup yields CDR1 MGHRA and CDR2 YSYEKL. CDR3 length: 15 residues. CDR3 sequence: CASSQETFSYNEQFF. CDR3 bases: TGCGCCAGCAGCCAAGAGACGTTCTCCTACAATGAGCAGTTCTTC.

This rearrangement joins TRBV19 to TRBJ1-5; D gene uncertain. Trimming took off 1 base at V and 6 bases at J, with 10 bases between the two ends. The CDR3 runs to 14 residues. Germline V gene sequence: CDR1 LNHDA, CDR2 SQIVND (reference sequence). The CDR3 is CASSIVVVVQPQHF. The CDR3 nucleotides are TGTGCCAGTAGTATAGTCGTGGTAGTTCAGCCCCAGCATTTT.

The chain uses TRBV24-1 and TRBJ1-5, with no clear D. The V end lost 6 bases, the J end lost 2 bases, and 7 bases lay between the germline ends. The length of the CDR3 is 13 residues. CDR1 and CDR2 from the germline V gene are KGHDR and SFDVKD. The CDR3 nucleotides are TGTGCCACCAGTAGGGATGGCAATCAGCCCCAGCATTTT. It encodes CATSRDGNQPQHF.

The chain is built from TRBV3-1 (or the pseudogene TRBV3-2) and TRBJ1-2, with TRBD1 matching over 10 bases. V gave up 3 bases and J gave up 3 bases; unmatched junction bases: 4. Germline assignment: CDR1 LGHDT and CDR2 YNNKEL (reference sequence). The CDR3 extends over 15 amino acids. CDR3 in DNA: TGTGCCAGCAGCCAGACAGGGGGCCATTACTATGGCTACACCTTC. It codes for CASSQTGGHYYGYTF.

The J gene is TRBJ1-1, the V gene TRBV9; D is undetermined. Germline V gene sequence: CDR1 SGDLS, CDR2 YYNGEE. Trimming removed 0 bases at V and 3 bases at J, with 12 bases between. This CDR3 has 15 residues. CDR3 region: CASSVDGREDTEAFF. The CDR3 nucleotides read TGTGCCAGCAGCGTAGATGGGAGGGAAGACACTGAAGCTTTCTTT. Full variable domain (missing parts from reference TRBV9 and TRBJ1-1): DSGVTQTPKHLITATGQRVTLRCSPRSGDLSVYWYQQSLDQGLQFLIQYYNGEERAKGNILERFSAQQFPDLHSELNLSSLELGDSALYFCASSVDGREDTEAFFGQGTRLTVV.

J is TRBJ1-1 and V is TRBV18; TRBD1 aligns across 7 bases. CDR1 is KGHSH, CDR2 LQKENI, per germline. Trimming at V came to 1 base and at J to 2 bases, leaving 13 bases not matched to a gene. The CDR3 runs 18 residues. CDR3 sequence (DNA): TGTGCCAGCTCACCACAGACTTCTTGGGGGACAGCCAACACTGAAGCTTTCTTT. Translation: CASSPQTSWGTANTEAFF.

A single count supports this clone. V usage is TRBV30 and J usage is TRBJ1-3; the D gene is possibly TRBD1 (5 bases). Trimming removed 0 bases from V and 0 bases from J, with 12 bases in between. CDR3 length equals 16 residues. Germline V CDR1 and CDR2: GTSNPN, SVGIG (reference sequence). CDR3 nucleotide sequence: TGTGCCTGGAGTGTACGGGGGTGGCACTCTGGAAACACCATATATTTT. Its protein is CAWSVRGWHSGNTIYF.

The chain's CDR3 is CATSREDRINTEAFF. The CDR3, as DNA: TGTGCCACCAGCAGAGAGGACAGAATTAACACTGAAGCTTTCTTT. V and J are TRBV15 and TRBJ1-1, with a tentative D call TRBD1 (6 bases). CDR3 size: 15 residues. Germline V gives CDR1 LNHNV, CDR2 YYDKDF (reference sequence). V shed 0 bases and J shed 2 bases, with 10 bases lying between them.

Only one count was recorded for this clone. V and J are TRBV4-2 and TRBJ1-2, with a tentative D call TRBD1 (5 bases). This CDR3 region has 19 residues. The ends were cut back, 3 bases at V and 6 bases at J, with 29 bases in the middle. The germline CDR1 and CDR2 sequences are LGHNA and YNFKEQ. CDR3 residues: CASSQPLGTSRLGPNGYTF. The CDR3 DNA is TGTGCCAGCAGCCAGCCCCTCGGGACGTCGCGACTCGGGCCCAATGGCTACACCTTC.

This clone came up once. The V and J genes are TRBV12-3 or TRBV12-4 and TRBJ1-2; maybe TRBD1 (6 bases). The V and J ends lost 6 bases and 4 bases respectively, with 9 bases between them. The CDR3 loop spans 12 amino acids. The CDR3 bases are TGTGCCAGCAGCACAGGGACCTATGGCTACACCTTC. Translating gives CASSTGTYGYTF.

The chain uses TRBV27 and TRBJ2-6; D is ambiguous. Trimming took 3 bases from V and 1 from J, leaving 4 bases between them. This CDR3 spans 14 amino acids. CDR1 MNHEY and CDR2 SMNVEV come from the germline V gene (reference sequence). The DNA for the CDR3 is TGTGCCAGCAGTTTGCGTTCTGGGGCCAACGTCCTGACTTTC. Its translation is CASSLRSGANVLTF.

The count of this clone is one. This chain's CDR3 is CASSDRLAGGPFGLNEQFF. Here the CDR3 DNA reads TGTGCCAGCAGCGATAGACTAGCGGGAGGGCCCTTCGGGTTGAATGAGCAGTTCTTC. This chain links TRBV5-4 with TRBJ2-1, with 14 bases that match TRBD2. Germline V lookup: CDR1 SGHNT, CDR2 YYREEE (reference sequence). The CDR3 extends over 19 amino acids. The junction had 16 bases not matched to a gene; V was cut back by 4 bases and J by 7 bases.

V and J are TRBV30 and TRBJ1-6; D perhaps matches TRBD1 (6 bases). Trimming pared 0 bases from V and 7 bases from J, leaving 19 bases between. This CDR3 has 17 amino acids. Germline V lookup: CDR1 GTSNPN, CDR2 SVGIG (reference sequence). CDR3 sequence reads: CAWSVPQGSFTNSPLHF. The CDR3, as DNA: TGTGCCTGGAGTGTGCCCCAGGGGAGCTTTACGAATTCACCCCTCCACTTT. The complete variable domain, with remaining parts taken from reference TRBV30 and TRBJ1-6, reads SQTIHQWPATLVQPVGSPLSLECTVEGTSNPNLYWYRQAAGRGLQLLFYSVGIGQISSEVPQNLSASRPQDRQFILSSKKLLLSDSGFYLCAWSVPQGSFTNSPLHFGNGTRLTVT.

The chain has TRBV5-6 and TRBJ2-3, with 7 bases lining up with TRBD2. CDR1 and CDR2 from the germline V gene are SGHDT and YYEEEE. The trim removed 3 bases at V and 2 bases at J, leaving 9 bases unmatched. This CDR3 comprises 16 residues. DNA for the CDR3: TGTGCCAGCAGCTCCTGGACTAGGCAGTTCACAGATACGCAGTATTTT. Residues: CASSSWTRQFTDTQYF.

This chain joins TRBV12-2 and TRBJ2-3; the table gives TRBD2 as D, unverified against the DNA. TRBV12-2 is classified as a pseudogene. CDR3 length: 17 amino acids. CDR3 sequence (DNA): TGTGCAAGTCGCTTAGGGGCTAGCGGGGGGGCCCCGGATACGCAGTATTTT. It codes for CASRLGASGGAPDTQYF.

The V and J genes are TRBV7-9 and TRBJ2-3, with D perhaps TRBD1 or TRBD2 (5 bases each). The CDR3 has 16 residues. Trimming took 4 bases from V and 4 from J, leaving 18 bases between them. The germline V gene has CDR1 SEHNR and CDR2 FQNEAQ (reference sequence). CDR3 region: CASSSRGWGLADTQYF. CDR3 nucleotides: TGTGCCAGCAGCTCCCGGGGCTGGGGGTTGGCAGATACGCAGTATTTT.

The V and J genes are TRBV12-3 or TRBV12-4 and TRBJ1-2; D remains ambiguous. The CDR3 loop spans 12 amino acids. V was cut by 7 bases and J by 2 bases, with 8 bases left in between. The CDR3 loop is CASMGENYGYTF. CDR3 sequence (DNA): TGTGCCAGCATGGGTGAGAACTATGGCTACACCTTC.

The chain uses TRBV20-1 and TRBJ2-5; D is unclear. Germline assignment: CDR1 DFQATT and CDR2 SNEGSKA (reference sequence). The CDR3 has 11 residues. V was trimmed by 3 bases and J by 4 bases, leaving 6 bases between them. CDR3 residues: CSASMRETQYF. As DNA, the CDR3 is TGCAGTGCTAGTATGCGAGAGACCCAGTACTTC.

The chain is built from TRBV7-3 and TRBJ1-5; unclear D gene. V gave up 4 bases and J gave up 4 bases, with 8 bases separating them. This CDR3 comprises 13 residues. CDR1 and CDR2 (germline): SGHTA, FQGTGA. CDR3 DNA sequence: TGTGCCAGCAGCTCGGACCCAAATCAGCCCCAGCATTTT. This encodes CASSSDPNQPQHF.

The J gene is TRBJ2-7, the V gene TRBV27; D remains ambiguous. CDR3 size: 11 residues. Germline V gene data show CDR1 as MNHEY and CDR2 as SMNVEV (reference sequence). The V end lost 5 bases, the J end lost 3 bases, and 5 bases lay between the germline ends. The CDR3 coding sequence is TGTGCCAGCAGTAACTACTACGAGCAGTACTTC. Translating it yields CASSNYYEQYF.

The rearrangement uses TRBV7-2 and TRBJ1-2; 7 bases are shared with TRBD1. There are 16 residues in the CDR3. The V gene's germline CDR1 is SGHTA and CDR2 FQGNSA. V was pared by 5 bases and J by 4 bases, with 13 bases of the junction left unmatched. The CDR3 region is CASSARTGQNSYGYTF. DNA for the CDR3: TGTGCCAGCAGCGCCCGGACGGGACAGAACTCCTATGGCTACACCTTC. Looking up the rest from reference TRBV7-2 and TRBJ1-2 gives the full variable domain: GAGVSQSPSNKVTEKGKDVELRCDPISGHTALYWYRQSLGQGLEFLIYFQGNSAPDKSGLPSDRFSAERTGGSVSTLTIQRTQQEDSAVYLCASSARTGQNSYGYTFGSGTRLTVV.

V is TRBV5-4 and J is TRBJ2-5; maybe TRBD2 (5 bases). The CDR3 covers 13 residues. Germline V gene lookup returns CDR1 SGHNT and CDR2 YYREEE (reference sequence). Trimming cost V 2 bases and J 5 bases, with 10 bases left between them. CDR3 coding DNA: TGTGCCAGCAGCTTTTTACCGGGGGAGACCCAGTACTTC. Amino acids: CASSFLPGETQYF.

This chain links TRBV3-1 (or the pseudogene TRBV3-2) with TRBJ2-7; D is possibly TRBD2 (6 bases). V dropped 4 bases and J dropped 2 bases, with 12 bases sitting between them. The CDR3 spans 14 residues. Germline lookup yields CDR1 LGHDT and CDR2 YNNKEL (reference sequence). CDR3 in DNA: TGTGCCAGCAGCCCCGGAGGAGGGACCTACGAGCAGTACTTC. Protein sequence: CASSPGGGTYEQYF.

The sample holds one count of this clone. The rearrangement uses TRBV9 and TRBJ1-2; D is possibly TRBD1 (5 bases). The V gene's germline CDR1 is SGDLS and CDR2 YYNGEE. This CDR3 region has 14 residues. Trimming took 6 bases from V and 1 from J, leaving 13 bases between them. The CDR3 DNA reads TGTGCCAGCACCCGGGACGGCGTTAACTATGGCTACACCTTC. Its translation is CASTRDGVNYGYTF. The full variable domain, with the rest looked up from reference TRBV9 and TRBJ1-2, is DSGVTQTPKHLITATGQRVTLRCSPRSGDLSVYWYQQSLDQGLQFLIQYYNGEERAKGNILERFSAQQFPDLHSELNLSSLELGDSALYFCASTRDGVNYGYTFGSGTRLTVV.

CDR3 nucleotides: TGTGCCTGGAGTACCACAGGGTTCGGGGGCTACACCTTC. Its protein is CAWSTTGFGGYTF. The chain combines TRBV30 with TRBJ1-2, with TRBD1 as a possible D gene (6 bases). The CDR3 totals 13 residues. Germline V gene data show CDR1 as GTSNPN and CDR2 as SVGIG (reference sequence). The V end was cut by 2 bases, the J end by 8 bases, with 15 bases between. The full variable domain, with the rest looked up from reference TRBV30 and TRBJ1-2, is SQTIHQWPATLVQPVGSPLSLECTVEGTSNPNLYWYRQAAGRGLQLLFYSVGIGQISSEVPQNLSASRPQDRQFILSSKKLLLSDSGFYLCAWSTTGFGGYTFGSGTRLTVV.

The V and J genes are TRBV19 and TRBJ1-1; D not certain. V lost 2 bases and J lost 0, with 10 bases in between. In germline, CDR1 is LNHDA, CDR2 SQIVND (reference sequence). The CDR3 extends over 15 amino acids. CDR3 bases: TGTGCCAGTAGTATACAGGCCCCGATGAACACTGAAGCTTTCTTT. It translates to CASSIQAPMNTEAFF.

V and J are TRBV5-6 and TRBJ1-1; D not resolved. Trimming cost V 6 bases and J 0 bases, with 18 bases left between them. Looked up from germline, CDR1 is SGHDT and CDR2 is YYEEEE. The CDR3 spans 16 residues. The CDR3 here is CASIRSGFRLNTEAFF. CDR3 coding DNA: TGTGCCAGCATTCGTTCGGGGTTTCGACTGAACACTGAAGCTTTCTTT.

This clone was observed a handful of times. CDR3 coding DNA: TGTGCCAGCAGCCCACGCCGGATCTATGGCTACACCTTC. This codes for CASSPRRIYGYTF. The chain joins TRBV7-2 to TRBJ1-2; D gene unclear. Looked up from germline, CDR1 is SGHTA and CDR2 is FQGNSA. Trimming pared 5 bases from V and 4 bases from J, leaving 11 bases between. The CDR3 is 13 residues long.